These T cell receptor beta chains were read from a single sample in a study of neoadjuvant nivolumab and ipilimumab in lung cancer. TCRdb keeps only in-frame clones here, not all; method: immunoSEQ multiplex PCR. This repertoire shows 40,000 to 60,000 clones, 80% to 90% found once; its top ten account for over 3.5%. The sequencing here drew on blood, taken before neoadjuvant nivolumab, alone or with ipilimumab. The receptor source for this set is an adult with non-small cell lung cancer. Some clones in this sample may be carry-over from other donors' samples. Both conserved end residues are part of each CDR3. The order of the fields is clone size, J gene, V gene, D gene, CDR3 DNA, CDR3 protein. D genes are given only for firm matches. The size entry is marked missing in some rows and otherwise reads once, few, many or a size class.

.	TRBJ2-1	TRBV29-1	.	TGCAGCGTTGTTGAGGGCAATGAGCAGTTCTTC	CSVVEGNEQFF
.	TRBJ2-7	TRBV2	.	TGTGCCAGCATTAGCGGAGCCTACGAGCAGTACTTC	CASISGAYEQYF
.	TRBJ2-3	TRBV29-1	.	TGCAGCGTCCCAAGGCAGGGGGATACGCAGTATTTT	CSVPRQGDTQYF
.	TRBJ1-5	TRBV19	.	TGTGCCAGTAGTATGGTCAATCAGCCCCAGCATTTT	CASSMVNQPQHF
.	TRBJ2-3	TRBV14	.	TGTGCCAGCAGCCAAGATTCGGGAGATACGCAGTATTTT	CASSQDSGDTQYF
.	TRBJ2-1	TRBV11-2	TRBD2	TGTGCCAGCAGCTTAGCACTAGCGGGAGTGGATGAGCAGTTCTTC	CASSLALAGVDEQFF
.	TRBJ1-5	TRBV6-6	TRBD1	TGTGCCATAGGACAGGGAGACAGCAATCAGCCCCAGCATTTT	CAIGQGDSNQPQHF
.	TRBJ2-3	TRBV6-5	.	TGTGCCAGCAGTAAGTCGGTTTCAAGCACAGATACGCAGTATTTT	CASSKSVSSTDTQYF
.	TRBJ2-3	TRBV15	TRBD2	TGTGCCACCAGCAGAGAGCTAGCGGGAGGGACAGATACGCAGTATTTT	CATSRELAGGTDTQYF
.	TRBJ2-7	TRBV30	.	TGTGCCTGGAACCCTGACGGGGGTTCCGAGCAGTACTTC	CAWNPDGGSEQYF
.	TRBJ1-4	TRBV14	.	TGTGCCAGCAGCCAAGCTAGGGTACCGCTGTTTTTT	CASSQARVPLFF
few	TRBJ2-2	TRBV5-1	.	TGCGCCAGCAACCGGAATACGAACACCGGGGAGCTGTTTTTT	CASNRNTNTGELFF
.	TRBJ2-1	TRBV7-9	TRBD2	TGTGCCAGCAGCTTAGGGAGAGGGACTAGAGTCTACAATGAGCAGTTCTTC	CASSLGRGTRVYNEQFF
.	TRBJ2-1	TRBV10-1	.	TGCGCCAGCACCTCCCAGAGTGGTGAGCAGTTCTTC	CASTSQSGEQFF
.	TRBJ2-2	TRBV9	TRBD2	TGTGCCAGCAGCGTAGCCAGCGGGACGAGCACCGGGGAGCTGTTTTTT	CASSVASGTSTGELFF
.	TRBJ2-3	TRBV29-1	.	TGCAGCGTTGAAGGGCCGGACCGAGGGACAGATACGCAGTATTTT	CSVEGPDRGTDTQYF
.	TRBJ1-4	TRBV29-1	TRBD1	TGCAGCGCCGGACAGGAGCCAACTAATGAAAAACTGTTTTTT	CSAGQEPTNEKLFF
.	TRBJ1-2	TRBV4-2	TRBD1	TGTGCCAGCAGCCAAGATATCTCAGGGGGCGACTATGGCTACACCTTC	CASSQDISGGDYGYTF
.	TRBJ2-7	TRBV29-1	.	TGCAGCGTTGGAAATCTAGGGAACTACGAGCAGTACTTC	CSVGNLGNYEQYF
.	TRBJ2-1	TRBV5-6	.	TGTGCCAGCAGCTTGGCTGGGGTCGGCAATGAGCAGTTCTTC	CASSLAGVGNEQFF
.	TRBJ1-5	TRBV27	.	TGTGCCAGCAGCCCAACAGTTGGGCCCCAGCATTTT	CASSPTVGPQHF